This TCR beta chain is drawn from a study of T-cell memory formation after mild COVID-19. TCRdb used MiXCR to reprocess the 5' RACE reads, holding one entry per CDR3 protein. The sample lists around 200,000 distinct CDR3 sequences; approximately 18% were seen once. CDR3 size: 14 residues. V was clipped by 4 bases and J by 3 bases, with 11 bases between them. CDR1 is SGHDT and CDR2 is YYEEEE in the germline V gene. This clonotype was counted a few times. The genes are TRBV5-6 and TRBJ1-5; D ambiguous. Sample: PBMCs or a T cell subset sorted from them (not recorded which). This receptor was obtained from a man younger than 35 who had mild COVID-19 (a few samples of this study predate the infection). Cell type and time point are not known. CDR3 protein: CASSPAQDNQPQHF. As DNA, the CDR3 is TGTGCCAGCAGCCCAGCGCAGGACAATCAGCCCCAGCATTTT.